These 22 T cell receptor beta chains were all obtained from the same sample, sequenced in a study of cytotoxic CD8 clonotypes in ibrutinib-treated CLL. The data were produced by immunoSEQ multiplex PCR, yet TCRdb's version contains in-frame clones alone and is incomplete. Here the sample spans 150,000 to 250,000 clones, over 60% being singletons. The sample here was PBMCs, taken after 24 months of ibrutinib treatment. The receptors stem from a human donor with chronic lymphocytic leukemia.

V and J are TRBV29-1 and TRBJ2-3; 9 bases agree with TRBD2. In germline, CDR1 is SQVTM, CDR2 ANQGSEA. The J segment lost 4 bases and the V segment lost 2 bases, leaving 4 bases of the junction unmatched. This CDR3 has 14 amino acids. CDR3 DNA sequence: TGCAGCGTTGAACCTAGCGGGATTGCAGATACGCAGTATTTT. As protein: CSVEPSGIADTQYF.

The chain recombines TRBV28 with TRBJ1-1; weak D call: TRBD1 (5 bases). The germline V gene encodes CDR1 MDHEN and CDR2 SYDVKM. V was cut by 5 bases and J by 1 base, with 11 bases left in between. The CDR3 is made up of 14 amino acids. In nucleotides, the CDR3 is TGTGCCAGCAGTAACGGGGGAGCGAACACTGAAGCTTTCTTT. It specifies CASSNGGANTEAFF.

This clone was picked up a small number of times. The chain recombines TRBV28 with TRBJ1-5; unclear D gene. Germline values: CDR1 MDHEN, CDR2 SYDVKM. There are 14 residues in the CDR3. Trimming stripped 4 bases from V and 0 bases from J, with 7 bases between. The CDR3 DNA is TGTGCCAGCAGTTCGGACTTTAGCAATCAGCCCCAGCATTTT. Its protein product is CASSSDFSNQPQHF.

In nucleotides, the CDR3 is TGTGCCAGCAGCGCCGGGACTAGCGGGAGTGGTACGCAGTATTTT. It translates to CASSAGTSGSGTQYF. This sequence joins TRBV9 and TRBJ2-3, with 14 bases matching TRBD2. Germline values: CDR1 SGDLS, CDR2 YYNGEE. This CDR3 region has 15 residues. The junction had 5 bases not matched to a gene; V was cut back by 3 bases and J by 8 bases.

This clone was seen just once. The chain employs TRBV4-2 and TRBJ2-6; the match to TRBD1 covers 9 bases. CDR3 length equals 20 residues. V lost 0 bases, J lost 1 base, and 10 bases stayed unmatched. CDR1 LGHNA and CDR2 YNFKEQ come from the germline V gene. CDR3: CASSQDDDRGKMSGANVLTF. DNA of the CDR3: TGTGCCAGCAGCCAAGATGACGACAGGGGGAAAATGTCTGGGGCCAACGTCCTGACTTTC.

This clone was picked up a small number of times. V usage is TRBV6-1 and J usage is TRBJ1-2, with D possibly TRBD1 on 5 matching bases. V was trimmed by 2 bases and J by 4 bases, leaving 8 bases between them. Germline lookup yields CDR1 MNHNS and CDR2 SASEGT. This CDR3 comprises 13 residues. CDR3 residues: CASSERTPYGYTF. In DNA, the CDR3 is TGTGCCAGCAGTGAAAGGACACCCTATGGCTACACCTTC.

V gene TRBV7-2 combines with J gene TRBJ2-1; a possible D gene is TRBD2 (5 bases). The germline V gene encodes CDR1 SGHTA and CDR2 FQGNSA. The CDR3 spans 18 residues. Trimming stripped 1 base from V and 5 bases from J, with 21 bases between. In nucleotides, the CDR3 is TGTGCCAGCAGCTTAGAAAGTAGTTTAGCGCCAAAGGACAATGAGCAGTTCTTC. Amino acid sequence: CASSLESSLAPKDNEQFF.

The chain couples TRBV5-4 to TRBJ2-7; TRBD1 matches 7 bases. CDR1 is SGHNT and CDR2 is YYREEE in the germline V gene (reference sequence). The trim removed 3 bases at V and 3 bases at J, leaving 6 bases unmatched. There are 14 residues in the CDR3. CDR3 amino acids: CASSWKGQSYEQYF. The CDR3 bases are TGTGCCAGCAGCTGGAAGGGACAGAGCTACGAGCAGTACTTC.

This clone was counted between two and nine times. This chain links TRBV7-6 with TRBJ1-1; D uncertain. CDR3 size: 12 residues. CDR1 and CDR2 (germline): SGHVS, FNYEAQ. The V and J ends lost 2 bases and 4 bases respectively, with 5 bases between them. CDR3 in DNA: TGTGCCAGCAGCTTATTGGGCACTGAAGCTTTCTTT. It specifies CASSLLGTEAFF. Together with reference TRBV7-6 and TRBJ1-1, the CDR3 gives the full variable domain: GAGVSQSPRYKVTKRGQDVALRCDPISGHVSLYWYRQALGQGPEFLTYFNYEAQQDKSGLPNDRFSAERPEGSISTLTIQRTEQRDSAMYRCASSLLGTEAFFGQGTRLTVV.

The V call is TRBV12-5, the J call TRBJ2-1; the D gene is possibly TRBD2 (5 bases). The CDR3 spans 18 residues. Germline-derived CDR1 and CDR2 are LGHNT and FRNRAP. Trimming cost V 1 base and J 4 bases, with 20 bases left between them. The CDR3 sequence: CASGLGTPGSRVYNEQFF. The DNA of the CDR3 is TGTGCTAGTGGTTTGGGAACGCCGGGATCTCGAGTTTACAATGAGCAGTTCTTC.

V and J are TRBV4-1 and TRBJ1-1; D perhaps matches TRBD1 (5 bases). Germline CDR1 is MGHRA and CDR2 is YSYEKL. The CDR3 sequence is 21 residues long. The V gene lost 4 bases and the J gene lost 1 base, with 31 bases spanning the gap. The CDR3 is CASSRRVGGHGVLQQNTEAFF. CDR3 DNA: TGCGCCAGCAGCCGGAGAGTAGGTGGACACGGAGTTCTCCAACAGAACACTGAAGCTTTCTTT.

This chain connects TRBV9 to TRBJ2-3, with 9 nucleotides matching TRBD2. This CDR3 has 16 residues. Germline V gives CDR1 SGDLS, CDR2 YYNGEE. With V trimmed by 0 bases and J by 2 bases, 4 bases remained unmatched. For the CDR3, the DNA is TGTGCCAGCAGCGTAGGGTCTAGCGGGAACACAGATACGCAGTATTTT. Residues: CASSVGSSGNTDTQYF. Supplemented by reference TRBV9 and TRBJ2-3, the full variable domain reads DSGVTQTPKHLITATGQRVTLRCSPRSGDLSVYWYQQSLDQGLQFLIQYYNGEERAKGNILERFSAQQFPDLHSELNLSSLELGDSALYFCASSVGSSGNTDTQYFGPGTRLTVL.

V and J are TRBV2 and TRBJ2-1; perhaps D is TRBD1 or TRBD2 (5 bases each). Germline V gene data show CDR1 as SNHLY and CDR2 as FYNNEI. There are 13 residues in the CDR3. V was trimmed by 7 bases and J by 0 bases, leaving 7 bases between them. CDR3: CASNGGSYNEQFF. CDR3 nucleotide sequence: TGTGCCAGCAATGGGGGCTCCTACAATGAGCAGTTCTTC. Variable domain in full (rest from reference TRBV2 and TRBJ2-1): EPEVTQTPSHQVTQMGQEVILRCVPISNHLYFYWYRQILGQKVEFLVSFYNNEISEKSEIFDDQFSVERPDGSNFTLKIRSTKLEDSAMYFCASNGGSYNEQFFGPGTRLTVL.

The chain has TRBV6-5 and TRBJ2-3, with D tentatively TRBD2 (6 bases). CDR1 is MNHEY and CDR2 is SVGAGI in the germline V gene. V was cut by 5 bases and J by 1 base, with 13 bases left in between. This CDR3 is built from 15 residues. CDR3 residues: CASSRVGGGTDTQYF. The CDR3 region has the DNA TGTGCCAGCAGTCGGGTCGGGGGAGGCACAGATACGCAGTATTTT.

The chain employs TRBV19 and TRBJ1-4, with D unresolved. The CDR3 runs to 15 residues. V was pared by 5 bases and J by 5 bases, with 15 bases between. Germline CDR1 is LNHDA and CDR2 is SQIVND (reference sequence). CDR3 DNA: TGTGCCAGTAGTGCAGGTCGGGGAAGAAATGAAAAACTGTTTTTT. This gives the protein CASSAGRGRNEKLFF.

This CDR3 is CAIQVPGQKSNYGYTF. DNA of the CDR3: TGTGCCATACAGGTACCCGGACAGAAGAGTAACTATGGCTACACCTTC. V is TRBV11-2 and J is TRBJ1-2, with a tentative D call TRBD1 (6 bases). The CDR3 totals 16 residues. Deletions cut 10 bases from V and 1 base from J, with 22 bases between. The germline V gene has CDR1 SGHAT and CDR2 FQNNGV.

V gene TRBV25-1 combines with J gene TRBJ2-3; D tentatively fits TRBD1 or TRBD2 (5 bases each). Trimming took 5 bases from V and 7 from J, leaving 13 bases between them. The CDR3 runs to 13 residues. Looked up from germline, CDR1 is MGHDK and CDR2 is SYGVNS. The CDR3 sequence: CASSSPGANTQYF. The CDR3 DNA sequence: TGTGCCAGCAGTTCCCCCGGGGCGAATACGCAGTATTTT.

The gene calls are TRBV10-1 and TRBJ2-1, with 10 bases identical to TRBD1. Germline lookup yields CDR1 WNHNN and CDR2 SYGVQD (reference sequence). Trimming took 5 bases from V and 0 from J; bases not matched to a gene: 7. The CDR3 contains 17 residues. CDR3: CASSLTGGNYSYNEQFF. CDR3 DNA: TGCGCCAGCAGTCTGACAGGGGGCAACTACTCCTACAATGAGCAGTTCTTC.

The chain links TRBV7-9 to TRBJ2-7; 10 bases are shared with TRBD2. Trimming took 6 bases from V and 6 from J; bases not matched to a gene: 11. The CDR3 spans 15 residues. The V gene's germline CDR1 is SEHNR and CDR2 FQNEAQ (reference sequence). CDR3 in amino acids: CASSQLAGPGGEQYF. The CDR3 DNA reads as TGTGCCAGCAGTCAACTAGCGGGGCCCGGGGGCGAGCAGTACTTC.

DNA for the CDR3: TGTGCCAGTAGTATAGTGGGGGGCGATTTCAACACTGAAGCTTTCTTT. Encoded protein: CASSIVGGDFNTEAFF. This chain connects TRBV19 to TRBJ1-1; tentative D call: TRBD1 (6 bases). V lost 1 base and J lost 2, with 14 bases in between. This CDR3 has 16 residues. Germline loops: CDR1 LNHDA, CDR2 SQIVND (reference sequence).

J is TRBJ2-5 and V is TRBV28, with a tentative D call TRBD1 (6 bases). Trimming took 2 bases from V and 0 from J, leaving 13 bases between them. CDR1 is MDHEN, CDR2 SYDVKM, per germline. CDR3 size: 16 residues. In DNA form, the CDR3 reads TGTGCCAGCAGTTTAAGGACAGAGATGTACCAAGAGACCCAGTACTTC. Encoded protein: CASSLRTEMYQETQYF.

The chain combines TRBV7-2 with TRBJ1-5; 10 nucleotides align to TRBD1. With 4 bases clipped from V and 0 bases from J, the junction kept 0 bases outside the gene matches. Germline V gene lookup returns CDR1 SGHTA and CDR2 FQGNSA. The CDR3 is 15 amino acids. CDR3 amino acids: CASSWDRGSNQPQHF. CDR3 DNA sequence: TGTGCCAGCAGCTGGGACAGGGGTAGCAATCAGCCCCAGCATTTT.